This is a list of T cell receptor beta chains from one sample in a study of tumor-infiltrating lymphocytes in primary liver carcinoma. TCRdb reanalysed the multiplex PCR reads using MiXCR and keeps one entry per CDR3 protein. The profile shows about 78,000 distinct CDR3 sequences, about two thirds of them singletons. The source material was liver tumor tissue from sampling region 4. Receptors originate from a woman aged 55-69 years with primary liver carcinoma and hepatitis B virus infection. The CDR3 runs from the conserved cysteine through the conserved F or W. Each record gives: D gene, J gene, V gene, clone size, CDR3 protein, CDR3 DNA. A D gene is named only where the DNA matches it firmly. Clone sizes are given selectively: once, few, many, or a class where the clone is expanded.

D: NA; J: TRBJ1-2; V: TRBV29-1; size: many; CDR3: CSVEAGGERGYTF; DNA: TGCAGCGTTGAGGCGGGGGGCGAAAGGGGCTACACCTTC
D: NA; J: TRBJ1-6; V: TRBV28; size: NA; CDR3: CASSFLADSYNSPLHF; DNA: TGTGCCAGCAGTTTTCTGGCAGACTCCTATAATTCACCCCTCCACTTT
D: NA; J: TRBJ1-6; V: TRBV6-5; size: NA; CDR3: CASSYSFSGAASPLHF; DNA: TGTGCCAGCAGTTACTCTTTTTCGGGGGCGGCTTCACCCCTCCATTTT
D: TRBD1; J: TRBJ1-1; V: TRBV12-3/TRBV12-4; size: NA; CDR3: CASSLGDSGQTEAFF; DNA: TGTGCCAGCAGTTTAGGGGACAGCGGCCAGACTGAAGCCTTCTTT
D: NA; J: TRBJ2-6; V: TRBV28; size: few; CDR3: CASSPSPFGANVLTF; DNA: TGTGCCAGCAGTCCTAGCCCGTTTGGGGCCAACGTCCTGACTTTC
D: NA; J: TRBJ2-1; V: TRBV11-3; size: NA; CDR3: CASSLGFGGPSYNGQFF; DNA: TGTGCCAGCAGCTTAGGGTTCGGCGGGCCTTCCTACAATGGACAGTTCTTC
D: TRBD2; J: TRBJ2-5; V: TRBV7-9; size: NA; CDR3: CTSSSSGEQETQYF; DNA: TGTACCAGCAGCTCTAGCGGAGAACAAGAGACCCAGTACTTC
D: NA; J: TRBJ2-4; V: TRBV28; size: few; CDR3: CASSLHGVAKNIQYF; DNA: TGTGCCAGCAGTCTCCATGGGGTAGCCAAAAACATTCAGTACTTC
D: NA; J: TRBJ1-1; V: TRBV28; size: few; CDR3: CASVETGLGNTEAFF; DNA: TGTGCCAGCGTGGAGACAGGCCTCGGTAACACTGAAGCTTTCTTT
D: NA; J: TRBJ2-7; V: TRBV5-1; size: many; CDR3: CASSFNPGSDYEQYF; DNA: TGCGCCAGCAGCTTTAACCCCGGATCGGACTACGAGCAGTACTTC
D: NA; J: TRBJ2-3; V: TRBV6-6; size: NA; CDR3: CASRGTKQWPNQPQYF; DNA: TGTGCCAGCAGGGGCACCAAACAGTGGCCGAATCAGCCCCAGTATTTT
D: NA; J: TRBJ2-7; V: TRBV11-2; size: NA; CDR3: CANSLYPARTYEQYF; DNA: TGTGCCAACAGCTTATACCCTGCGAGGACCTACGAGCAGTACTTC
D: NA; J: TRBJ2-2; V: TRBV12-3/TRBV12-4; size: NA; CDR3: CVSSYTANTGELFF; DNA: TGTGTCAGCAGCTACACTGCGAACACCGGGGAGCTGTTTTTT
D: NA; J: TRBJ1-6; V: TRBV7-6; size: few; CDR3: CASSPGGGRLRSPLHF; DNA: TGTGCCAGCAGCCCGGGCGGGGGCCGCCTTCGTTCACCCCTCCACTTT
D: TRBD2; J: TRBJ2-1; V: TRBV6-4; size: many; CDR3: CASSDTAGERDEQFF; DNA: TGTGCCAGCAGTGATACGGCGGGAGAGCGGGATGAGCAGTTCTTC
D: NA; J: TRBJ2-2; V: TRBV5-6; size: NA; CDR3: CTSILFNSATGELFF; DNA: TGTACCAGCATCTTGTTTAACAGCGCCACCGGGGAGCTGTTTTTT
D: NA; J: TRBJ2-3; V: TRBV5-4; size: NA; CDR3: CATSADLTDTQYF; DNA: TGTGCCACCTCAGCCGATCTTACAGATACGCAGTATTTT
D: TRBD2; J: TRBJ2-1; V: TRBV30; size: once; CDR3: CAWSVTSGVYNEQLF; DNA: TGTGCCTGGAGTGTAACTAGCGGGGTATACAATGAGCAGTTATTC
D: NA; J: TRBJ1-5; V: TRBV5-1; size: NA; CDR3: CASSPLTSASTDTQHF; DNA: TGCGCCAGCAGCCCATTGACTAGCGCTAGCACAGATACACAGCATTTT
D: TRBD2; J: TRBJ2-1; V: TRBV4-2; size: NA; CDR3: CASSQSGLAGGSEQFF; DNA: TGTGCCAGCAGCCAGTCGGGACTAGCGGGAGGTAGTGAGCAGTTCTTC
D: NA; J: TRBJ1-2; V: TRBV6-6; size: NA; CDR3: CASSFPSRGGGYTF; DNA: TGTGCCAGTAGTTTCCCCAGCAGGGGAGGTGGCTACACCTTC
D: NA; J: TRBJ2-3; V: TRBV29-1; size: NA; CDR3: CSVEGGPQETDTQYF; DNA: TGCAGCGTTGAGGGGGGCCCACAGGAGACAGATACGCAGTATTTT
D: NA; J: TRBJ2-7; V: TRBV12-3/TRBV12-4; size: many; CDR3: CASSLIQGGGYEQYF; DNA: TGTGCCAGCAGTTTAATACAGGGAGGGGGATACGAGCAGTACTTC
D: NA; J: TRBJ2-5; V: TRBV11-2; size: medium-sized; CDR3: CASSLERAETQYF; DNA: TGTGCCAGCAGCTTAGAACGGGCGGAGACCCAGTACTTC
D: NA; J: TRBJ2-2; V: TRBV5-4; size: NA; CDR3: CANSPQGGLIGELFF; DNA: TGTGCCAACAGCCCGCAGGGCGGGTTGATCGGGGAGCTGTTTTTT
D: NA; J: TRBJ1-1; V: TRBV24-1; size: few; CDR3: CATSERGVEAFF; DNA: TGTGCCACCAGTGAACGCGGAGTTGAAGCTTTCTTT
D: NA; J: TRBJ2-1; V: TRBV5-1; size: NA; CDR3: CVSSLDAQYNEQFF; DNA: TGCGTCAGTAGCTTGGACGCTCAGTACAATGAGCAGTTCTTC
D: NA; J: TRBJ1-4; V: TRBV11-2; size: NA; CDR3: CAGSFLDKSEKLFF; DNA: TGTGCCGGCAGCTTCCTGGACAAGAGTGAAAAACTGTTTTTT
D: TRBD1; J: TRBJ2-7; V: TRBV30; size: NA; CDR3: CAWGIGTGWYEQYF; DNA: TGTGCCTGGGGTATAGGGACAGGGTGGTACGAGCAGTACTTC
D: TRBD2; J: TRBJ2-7; V: TRBV11-2; size: once; CDR3: CARSTTSGSYEQYF; DNA: TGTGCCAGAAGCACGACTAGCGGGAGTTACGAGCAGTACTTC
D: NA; J: TRBJ1-2; V: TRBV4-1; size: NA; CDR3: CASSQNQWTESGGYTF; DNA: TGCGCCAGCAGCCAAAATCAGTGGACAGAATCGGGTGGATACACCTTC
D: TRBD1; J: TRBJ2-7; V: TRBV10-2; size: NA; CDR3: CASSRTGGEQYF; DNA: TGCGCCAGCAGCCGGACAGGGGGCGAGCAGTACTTC
D: TRBD2; J: TRBJ2-7; V: TRBV4-2; size: many; CDR3: CASSQATGGRLEQYF; DNA: TGTGCCAGCAGCCAAGCCACGGGGGGTCGGCTCGAGCAGTACTTC
D: NA; J: TRBJ2-7; V: TRBV7-8; size: many; CDR3: CASSLVLLDHEQYF; DNA: TGTGCCAGCAGCTTAGTATTACTAGATCACGAGCAGTACTTC
D: TRBD1; J: TRBJ1-6; V: TRBV5-6; size: NA; CDR3: CDSTLDHFRQGAGSPLHF; DNA: TGTGACAGCACCTTGGATCACTTTCGACAGGGGGCCGGATCACCCCTCCACTTT
D: NA; J: TRBJ1-6; V: TRBV11-2; size: once; CDR3: CTSGLDTGANSPLHF; DNA: TGTACCAGCGGCTTAGACACGGGGGCCAATTCACCCCTCCACTTT